The following is a T cell receptor beta chain sequence with its context. Flow cytometry had shown expanded CD8+CD57+ cells in the patients chosen for sequencing. As a group, the patients uniformly had severe acquired aplastic anemia. The data are from a study of CD8+CD57+ T cells in acquired aplastic anemia. Study at large: The DNA of sorted CD4+ and CD8+ cells averaged approximately 3.2 ug.

The length of the CDR3 is 16 residues. The germline CDR1 and CDR2 sequences are SGHAT and FQNNGV. V was pared by 5 bases and J by 3 bases, with 10 bases of the junction left unmatched. The template for TCR beta VDJ and CDR3 sequence profiling was genomic DNA. In TCRdb, the reads were re-called with MiXCR into one record per CDR3 protein. Of 300,000 or so distinct CDR3 sequences in the sample, approximately 58% were seen once. The J gene is TRBJ2-1, the V gene TRBV11-2, with 7 bases lining up with TRBD1. Sequencing was performed on sorted CD4+, CD8+, or CD8+CD57+ T cells (not recorded which) from PBMCs. This receptor was taken from a human donor with aplastic anemia. The CDR3 DNA reads as TGTGCCAGCAGCCCCAGGGGGACAAGGAGCTACAATGAGCAGTTCTTC. It is translated as CASSPRGTRSYNEQFF.